The 22 T cell receptor beta chains given below trace back to one sample, sequenced in a study of T cell responses to AZD1222 COVID-19 vaccine. Here immunoSEQ multiplex PCR was the method, and the copy in TCRdb shows in-frame clones only, minus some. Of approximately 83,000 clones in the sample, 75% to 95% were seen once. This material consisted of peripheral blood, taken on day 0 of MenACWY control vaccination. These receptors were taken from an adult in good health.

This sequence joins TRBV20-1 and TRBJ2-5; maybe TRBD2 (6 bases). The CDR3 extends over 14 amino acids. V was pared by 3 bases and J by 5 bases, with 16 bases between. Germline V gene data show CDR1 as DFQATT and CDR2 as SNEGSKA (reference sequence). The CDR3 DNA reads as TGCAGTGCTAGTCATAGCGGAGGGCGGGAGACCCAGTACTTC. This encodes CSASHSGGRETQYF.

This chain links TRBV19 with TRBJ1-1; TRBD1 matches 9 bases. Germline V CDR1 and CDR2: LNHDA, SQIVND (reference sequence). The CDR3 runs 15 residues. Losses at the gene ends were 5 bases for V and 1 base for J; bases not matched to a gene: 5. The CDR3 loop is CASSFTGGGNTEAFF. CDR3 DNA sequence: TGTGCCAGTAGTTTTACAGGGGGCGGGAACACTGAAGCTTTCTTT.

The rearrangement joins TRBV13 to TRBJ2-2; D is ambiguous. CDR3 length equals 11 residues. Trimming pared 1 base from V and 8 bases from J, leaving 2 bases between. Germline assignment: CDR1 PRHDT and CDR2 FYEKMQ (reference sequence). CDR3 residues: CASSLEGELFF. The CDR3 DNA is TGTGCCAGCAGCTTAGAAGGGGAGCTGTTTTTT.

The chain has TRBV29-1 and TRBJ1-4, with 7 bases aligning to TRBD1. J lost 7 bases, V lost 7 bases, and 9 bases had no gene match. Germline CDR1 is SQVTM and CDR2 is ANQGSEA. The CDR3 runs 13 residues. In DNA, the CDR3 is TGCAGCGCACCGGAAGACAGGGTTGAAAAACTGTTTTTT. It translates to CSAPEDRVEKLFF.

This chain connects TRBV5-1 to TRBJ2-2, with D unclear. Germline values: CDR1 SGHRS, CDR2 YFSETQ. Trimming took 1 base from V and 2 from J, leaving 0 bases between them. There are 12 residues in the CDR3. The CDR3 nucleotides read TGCGCCAGCAGCTTGAACACCGGGGAGCTGTTTTTT. Translation gives CASSLNTGELFF.

The CDR3 DNA sequence: TGTGCCAGCAGCTTGGCTGGGAAAAACATTCAGTACTTC. Translating it yields CASSLAGKNIQYF. The chain combines TRBV5-6 with TRBJ2-4; D not certain. The CDR3 has 13 amino acids. V gave up 0 bases and J gave up 4 bases, with 5 bases separating them. The germline V gene encodes CDR1 SGHDT and CDR2 YYEEEE.

This chain links TRBV7-3 with TRBJ2-3, with 7 bases matching TRBD2. J gave up 6 bases and V 3 bases, and 6 bases lay outside the gene matches. CDR1 and CDR2 from the germline V gene are SGHTA and FQGTGA. The CDR3 covers 14 residues. The CDR3 spells CASSFLAEGDTQYF. The CDR3 DNA reads as TGTGCCAGCAGCTTCCTAGCGGAGGGGGATACGCAGTATTTT.

This clone was seen a handful of times. The V call is TRBV6-5, the J call TRBJ1-5; 9 bases line up with TRBD1. In germline, CDR1 is MNHEY, CDR2 SVGAGI. V gave up 5 bases and J gave up 8 bases; unmatched junction bases: 7. The CDR3 consists of 14 residues. The CDR3 nucleotides are TGTGCCAGCAGTCGAACAGGGGGCGGAGAGCCCCAGCATTTT. Amino acids: CASSRTGGGEPQHF.

This chain links TRBV19 with TRBJ1-1; 9 bases match TRBD1. Trimming took 10 bases from V and 5 from J; bases not matched to a gene: 5. There are 12 residues in the CDR3. Germline V gene data show CDR1 as LNHDA and CDR2 as SQIVND (reference sequence). CDR3 nucleotides: TGTGCCATCCGGACAGGGGAGACTGAAGCTTTCTTT. Encoded protein: CAIRTGETEAFF.

The gene calls are TRBV4-3 and TRBJ1-1, with D hard to call. Trimming took 0 bases from V and 9 from J, leaving 8 bases between them. Germline V gene lookup returns CDR1 LGHNA and CDR2 YSLEER. The CDR3 consists of 12 residues. This chain's CDR3 is CASSQETGKAFF. The DNA for the CDR3 is TGCGCCAGCAGCCAAGAGACCGGAAAAGCTTTCTTT.

This rearrangement joins TRBV7-3 to TRBJ1-1; D possibly corresponds to TRBD1 (5 bases). CDR1 and CDR2 (germline): SGHTA, FQGTGA. V lost 2 bases and J 2 bases, leaving 12 bases between the germline ends. The CDR3 contains 15 residues. This CDR3 is CASSLERGPNTEAFF. CDR3 in DNA: TGTGCCAGCAGCTTAGAGAGGGGACCCAACACTGAAGCTTTCTTT.

This sequence joins TRBV4-3 and TRBJ2-5; 10 positions agree with TRBD2. Trimming at V came to 1 base and at J to 0 bases, leaving 5 bases not matched to a gene. Germline loops: CDR1 LGHNA, CDR2 YSLEER. The CDR3 has 17 amino acids. The CDR3 DNA sequence: TGCGCCAGCAGCCAAGTTCTAGCGGGAGAGTACCAAGAGACCCAGTACTTC. Amino acids: CASSQVLAGEYQETQYF.

The chain employs TRBV30 and TRBJ2-7; 9 nucleotides align to TRBD2. This CDR3 is built from 13 residues. The trim removed 2 bases at V and 5 bases at J, leaving 4 bases unmatched. CDR1 GTSNPN and CDR2 SVGIG come from the germline V gene (reference sequence). The CDR3 reads CAWSLSGSDEQYF. The CDR3 coding sequence is TGTGCCTGGAGTCTTAGCGGGAGTGACGAGCAGTACTTC.

The CDR3 is CSVRDRDQETQYF. The CDR3, as DNA: TGCAGCGTCCGGGACAGGGATCAAGAGACCCAGTACTTC. This sequence joins TRBV29-1 and TRBJ2-5, with TRBD1 matching 9 bases. The J segment lost 2 bases and the V segment lost 6 bases, leaving 4 bases of the junction unmatched. CDR1 and CDR2 (germline): SQVTM, ANQGSEA. CDR3 length: 13 amino acids.

This clone was picked up a small number of times. The chain employs TRBV9 and TRBJ2-7; D is unresolved. Trimming removed 5 bases at V and 5 bases at J, with 14 bases between. CDR1 and CDR2 (germline): SGDLS, YYNGEE. The CDR3 consists of 13 residues. The CDR3 bases are TGTGCCAGCAGTCACACCTATCGAAACGAGCAGTACTTC. It specifies CASSHTYRNEQYF.

This chain uses TRBV27 with TRBJ2-1, with 7 bases identical to TRBD1. Germline V CDR1 and CDR2: MNHEY, SMNVEV (reference sequence). The CDR3 is made up of 16 amino acids. V trimming: 5 bases; J trimming: 4 bases; junction bases outside the gene matches: 11. CDR3 bases: TGTGCCAGCAGTACCCTGATGGGACAGATTTACAATGAGCAGTTCTTC. As protein: CASSTLMGQIYNEQFF.

This clone came up once. The chain carries TRBV9 and TRBJ2-7; perhaps TRBD1 as D (5 bases). V was pared by 0 bases and J by 0 bases, with 10 bases between. The CDR3 contains 15 residues. Germline V lookup: CDR1 SGDLS, CDR2 YYNGEE. DNA for the CDR3: TGTGCCAGCAGCGTAGAAGGGGTCCCCTCCTACGAGCAGTACTTC. This translates into CASSVEGVPSYEQYF.

J is TRBJ1-2 and V is TRBV28, with 10 bases that match TRBD1. With 4 bases clipped from V and 8 bases from J, the junction kept 4 bases outside the gene matches. This CDR3 spans 13 amino acids. Germline V gives CDR1 MDHEN, CDR2 SYDVKM. The CDR3 loop is CASSWGQGYGYTF. DNA for the CDR3: TGTGCCAGCAGTTGGGGACAGGGGTACGGCTACACCTTC.

This clone has a single count. The chain links TRBV12-3 or TRBV12-4 to TRBJ2-7, with 7 bases that match TRBD2. The CDR3 has 13 residues. The J segment lost 1 base and the V segment lost 7 bases, leaving 4 bases of the junction unmatched. The CDR3 protein is CASKRDQSYEQYF. CDR3 in DNA: TGTGCCAGCAAGCGGGACCAATCCTACGAGCAGTACTTC.

The CDR3 sequence: CASRSSGSQTDTQYF. Written as DNA, the CDR3 is TGTGCCAGCAGAAGTAGCGGGAGTCAGACAGATACGCAGTATTTT. V and J are TRBV25-1 and TRBJ2-3; 9 positions agree with TRBD2. Germline V gene data show CDR1 as MGHDK and CDR2 as SYGVNS. The CDR3 runs 15 residues. J gave up 3 bases and V 6 bases, and 7 bases lay outside the gene matches. Variable domain in full (rest from reference TRBV25-1 and TRBJ2-3): EADIYQTPRYLVIGTGKKITLECSQTMGHDKMYWYQQDPGMELHLIHYSYGVNSTEKGDLSSESTVSRIRTEHFPLTLESARPSHTSQYLCASRSSGSQTDTQYFGPGTRLTVL.

The chain uses TRBV30 and TRBJ1-1; no firm D call. The CDR3 is 11 amino acids. Germline CDR1 GTSNPN, CDR2 SVGIG (reference sequence). With 0 bases removed from V and 8 bases from J, the gap between germline ends came to 7 bases. The CDR3 protein is CAWSVQSEAFF. In DNA, the CDR3 is TGTGCCTGGAGTGTACAGAGCGAAGCTTTCTTT.

The chain recombines TRBV4-1 with TRBJ2-5; D gene uncertain. CDR1 is MGHRA, CDR2 YSYEKL, per germline. The CDR3 is made up of 13 amino acids. Trimming cost V 2 bases and J 1 base, with 5 bases left between them. The CDR3 here is CASSQFIQETQYF. In DNA form, the CDR3 reads TGCGCCAGCAGCCAATTCATCCAAGAGACCCAGTACTTC.